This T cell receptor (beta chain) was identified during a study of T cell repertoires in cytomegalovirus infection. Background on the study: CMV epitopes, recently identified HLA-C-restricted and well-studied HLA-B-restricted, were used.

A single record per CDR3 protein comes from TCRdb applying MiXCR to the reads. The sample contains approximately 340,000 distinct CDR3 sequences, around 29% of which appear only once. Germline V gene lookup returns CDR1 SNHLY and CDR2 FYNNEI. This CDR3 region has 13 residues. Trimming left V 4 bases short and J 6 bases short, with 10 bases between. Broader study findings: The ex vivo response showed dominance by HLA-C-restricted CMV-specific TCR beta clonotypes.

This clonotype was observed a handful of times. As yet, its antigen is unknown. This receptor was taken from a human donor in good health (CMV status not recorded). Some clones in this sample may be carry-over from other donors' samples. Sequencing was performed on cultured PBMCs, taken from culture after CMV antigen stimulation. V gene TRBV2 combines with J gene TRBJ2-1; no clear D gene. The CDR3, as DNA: TGTGCCAGCAGTGTGTCCCAGGTCAATGAGCAGTTCTTC. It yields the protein CASSVSQVNEQFF.